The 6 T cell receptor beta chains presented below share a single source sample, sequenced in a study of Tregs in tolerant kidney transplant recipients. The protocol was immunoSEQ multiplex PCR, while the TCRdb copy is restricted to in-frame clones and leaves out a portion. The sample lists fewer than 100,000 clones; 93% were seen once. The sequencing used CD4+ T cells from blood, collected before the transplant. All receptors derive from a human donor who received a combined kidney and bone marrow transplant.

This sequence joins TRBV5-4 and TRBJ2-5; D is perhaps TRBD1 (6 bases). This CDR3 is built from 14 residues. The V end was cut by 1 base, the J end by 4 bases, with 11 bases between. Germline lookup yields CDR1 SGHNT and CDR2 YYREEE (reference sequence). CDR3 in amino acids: CASSLNNRVETQYF. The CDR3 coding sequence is TGTGCCAGCAGCTTGAACAACAGGGTAGAGACCCAGTACTTC.

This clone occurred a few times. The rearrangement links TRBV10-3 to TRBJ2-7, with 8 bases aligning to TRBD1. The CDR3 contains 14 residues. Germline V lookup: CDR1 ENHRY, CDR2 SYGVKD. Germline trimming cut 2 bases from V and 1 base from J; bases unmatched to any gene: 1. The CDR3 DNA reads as TGTGCCATCAGTGAGCGGACAGGGTCCTACGAGCAGTACTTC. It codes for CAISERTGSYEQYF.

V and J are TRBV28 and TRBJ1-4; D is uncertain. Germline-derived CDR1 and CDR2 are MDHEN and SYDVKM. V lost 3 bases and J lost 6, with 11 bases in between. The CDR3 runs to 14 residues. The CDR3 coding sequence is TGTGCCAGCAGTTTCCGGGAGCGGTATGAAAAACTGTTTTTT. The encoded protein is CASSFRERYEKLFF.

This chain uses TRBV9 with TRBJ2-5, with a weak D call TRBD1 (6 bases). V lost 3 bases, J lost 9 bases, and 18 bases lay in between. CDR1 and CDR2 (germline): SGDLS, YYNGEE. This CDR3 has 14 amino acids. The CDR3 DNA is TGTGCCAGCAGCGCCGACATCAGGGGCGGTGCCCAGTACTTC. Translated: CASSADIRGGAQYF. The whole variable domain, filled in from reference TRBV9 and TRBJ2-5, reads DSGVTQTPKHLITATGQRVTLRCSPRSGDLSVYWYQQSLDQGLQFLIQYYNGEERAKGNILERFSAQQFPDLHSELNLSSLELGDSALYFCASSADIRGGAQYFGPGTRLLVL.

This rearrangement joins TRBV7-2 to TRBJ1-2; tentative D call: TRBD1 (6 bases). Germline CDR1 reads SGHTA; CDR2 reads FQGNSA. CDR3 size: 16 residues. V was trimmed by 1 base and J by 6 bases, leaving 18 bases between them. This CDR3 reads CASSLEGPGVVHGYTF. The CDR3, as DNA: TGTGCCAGCAGCTTAGAAGGGCCAGGGGTGGTCCATGGCTACACCTTC.

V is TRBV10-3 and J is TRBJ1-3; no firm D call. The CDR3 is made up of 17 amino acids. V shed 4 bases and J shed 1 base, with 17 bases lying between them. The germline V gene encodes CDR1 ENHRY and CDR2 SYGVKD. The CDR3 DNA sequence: TGTGCCATCAGTGTTGGGATGAGGGCAAGGTCTGGAAACACCATATATTTT. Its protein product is CAISVGMRARSGNTIYF.